The next 18 T cell receptor beta chains were all read from a single sample in a study of blood T cell repertoires in COVID-19. Some clones are missing from TCRdb's copy, which holds only in-frame ones; the method was immunoSEQ multiplex PCR. The table has approximately 120,000 clones, around four fifths seen once. Sequencing input: peripheral blood. The receptors shown here come from a man between 60 and 70 years old with acute or convalescent COVID-19.

V and J are TRBV6-6 and TRBJ1-2; D is unclear. The V end lost 5 bases, the J end lost 3 bases, and 19 bases lay between the germline ends. Germline values: CDR1 MNHNY, CDR2 SVGAGI (reference sequence). This CDR3 contains 16 residues. The CDR3 protein is CASSPTFSPRDYGYTF. DNA of the CDR3: TGTGCCAGCAGTCCGACGTTCTCCCCGAGGGACTATGGCTACACCTTC.

The sample holds one count of this clone. This chain uses TRBV27 with TRBJ2-6; the D is unclear. V dropped 1 base and J dropped 0 bases, with 10 bases sitting between them. The germline gives CDR1 MNHEY, CDR2 SMNVEV (reference sequence). CDR3 length: 17 residues. The CDR3, as DNA: TGTGCCAGCAGTTTATTTAGCCAGCCCTCTGGGGCCAACGTCCTGACTTTC. Encoded protein: CASSLFSQPSGANVLTF.

The chain combines TRBV10-3 with TRBJ2-6; D possibly corresponds to TRBD1 (5 bases). Germline CDR1 and CDR2: ENHRY and SYGVKD. Trimming removed 8 bases from V and 1 base from J, with 12 bases in between. CDR3 length: 15 residues. The CDR3 is CAIGAPGSGANVLTF. In nucleotides, the CDR3 is TGTGCCATCGGGGCACCAGGGTCTGGGGCCAACGTCCTGACTTTC.

The chain has TRBV5-4 and TRBJ2-3; 7 nucleotides align to TRBD1. Germline V gives CDR1 SGHNT, CDR2 YYREEE (reference sequence). Trimming cost V 6 bases and J 2 bases; bases outside gene matches: 6. CDR3 length: 14 residues. This chain's CDR3 is CASTETGPTDTQYF. The CDR3 coding sequence is TGTGCCAGCACCGAGACAGGGCCCACAGATACGCAGTATTTT.

The chain links TRBV6-5 to TRBJ1-3; D is possibly TRBD1 (5 bases). The germline gives CDR1 MNHEY, CDR2 SVGAGI. The CDR3 is made up of 15 amino acids. V shed 6 bases and J shed 0 bases, with 12 bases lying between them. CDR3 region: CASRLQVYSGNTIYF. CDR3 in DNA: TGTGCCAGCAGGTTACAGGTCTACTCTGGAAACACCATATATTTT.

V and J are TRBV5-1 and TRBJ2-1; 10 nucleotides line up with TRBD2. The CDR3 extends over 15 amino acids. V gave up 3 bases and J gave up 7 bases; unmatched junction bases: 7. CDR1 is SGHRS, CDR2 YFSETQ, per germline. The CDR3 loop is CASSSGLAVWNEQFF. Here the CDR3 DNA reads TGCGCCAGCAGCTCTGGACTAGCGGTTTGGAATGAGCAGTTCTTC.

The chain combines TRBV4-1 with TRBJ2-1, with D hard to call. The CDR3 is 14 amino acids. Trimming stripped 0 bases from V and 3 bases from J, with 6 bases between. Germline CDR1 reads MGHRA; CDR2 reads YSYEKL. The CDR3 bases are TGCGCCAGCAGCCAAGAACCAGGCTACAATGAGCAGTTCTTC. Amino acids: CASSQEPGYNEQFF.

This clone was observed a single time. The gene calls are TRBV29-1 and TRBJ1-2; 7 nucleotides agree with TRBD1. In germline, CDR1 is SQVTM, CDR2 ANQGSEA. V was pared by 7 bases and J by 8 bases, with 16 bases of the junction left unmatched. The CDR3 is 14 residues long. CDR3 in DNA: TGCAGCGCAGGGGACAGCCGTTTTGCCCCCGGCTACACCTTC. Its protein product is CSAGDSRFAPGYTF. Together with reference TRBV29-1 and TRBJ1-2, the CDR3 gives the full variable domain: SAVISQKPSRDICQRGTSLTIQCQVDSQVTMMFWYRQQPGQSLTLIATANQGSEATYESGFVIDKFPISRPNLTFSTLTVSNMSPEDSSIYLCSAGDSRFAPGYTFGSGTRLTVV.

The chain links TRBV7-9 to TRBJ2-3; D ambiguous. The V and J ends lost 3 bases and 1 base respectively, with 11 bases between them. CDR1 SEHNR and CDR2 FQNEAQ come from the germline V gene (reference sequence). This CDR3 is built from 15 residues. CDR3 sequence: CASSFPWSGTDTQYF. In nucleotides, the CDR3 is TGTGCCAGCAGCTTCCCGTGGAGCGGCACAGATACGCAGTATTTT.

This sequence joins TRBV11-3 and TRBJ2-1, with 7 bases identical to TRBD2. The V gene end was trimmed by 4 bases and the J gene end by 0 bases; junction bases not matched to a gene: 6. Germline CDR1 and CDR2: SGHNT and YENEEA. The CDR3 has 16 residues. The CDR3 nucleotides read TGTGCCAGCAGCTCTGGGGGGGGGAGCTCCTACAATGAGCAGTTCTTC. Amino acid sequence: CASSSGGGSSYNEQFF.

The chain recombines TRBV29-1 with TRBJ1-3, with a weak D call TRBD1 (5 bases). Germline CDR1 and CDR2: SQVTM and ANQGSEA. Trimming took off 4 bases at V and 4 bases at J, with 11 bases between the two ends. The CDR3 is 13 amino acids. CDR3: CSVGFTGGNTIYF. In DNA, the CDR3 is TGCAGCGTTGGATTTACAGGAGGAAACACCATATATTTT.

The gene calls are TRBV9 and TRBJ1-1; 7 bases align to TRBD1. With 2 bases clipped from V and 1 base from J, the junction kept 2 bases outside the gene matches. The CDR3 runs to 14 residues. Germline V gene data show CDR1 as SGDLS and CDR2 as YYNGEE. CDR3 DNA: TGTGCCAGCAGCGTGGGGACAGAGAACACTGAAGCTTTCTTT. It translates to CASSVGTENTEAFF.

As for this clone: Possible read error: a much larger clone is one base away. The rearrangement joins TRBV7-3 to TRBJ2-1; TRBD2 agrees at 14 bases. The trim removed 2 bases at V and 3 bases at J, leaving 0 bases unmatched. The CDR3 extends over 16 amino acids. CDR1 is SGHTA, CDR2 FQGTGA, per germline. The CDR3 bases are TGTGCCAGCAGCTTAGGGACTAGCGGGAGCTACAATGAGCAGTTCTTC. Translating it yields CASSLGTSGSYNEQFF. Drawing the rest from reference TRBV7-3 and TRBJ2-1, the complete variable domain is GAGVSQTPSNKVTEKGKYVELRCDPISGHTALYWYRQSLGQGPEFLIYFQGTGAADDSGLPNDRFFAVRPEGSVSTLKIQRTERGDSAVYLCASSLGTSGSYNEQFFGPGTRLTVL.

The J gene is TRBJ2-1, the V gene TRBV6-1, with D possibly TRBD2 on 5 matching bases. Germline V gene lookup returns CDR1 MNHNS and CDR2 SASEGT. CDR3 size: 14 residues. Between the trimmed V and J ends, which lost 0 bases and 6 bases, there was a span of 9 bases. Here the CDR3 reads CASSEAARGNEQFF. The CDR3 nucleotides are TGTGCCAGCAGTGAAGCGGCCCGGGGCAATGAGCAGTTCTTC.

The rearrangement joins TRBV7-9 to TRBJ2-7, with a possible D match to TRBD1 (5 bases). Germline V gives CDR1 SEHNR, CDR2 FQNEAQ (reference sequence). The V end was cut by 2 bases, the J end by 4 bases, with 12 bases between. The CDR3 contains 14 residues. The DNA of the CDR3 is TGTGCCAGCAGCTTAAAAAGGGGTCCATACGAGCAGTACTTC. The encoded protein is CASSLKRGPYEQYF.

The rearrangement links TRBV25-1 to TRBJ2-3; 12 positions agree with TRBD2. The CDR3 covers 17 residues. The J segment lost 4 bases and the V segment lost 6 bases, leaving 11 bases of the junction unmatched. The germline CDR1 and CDR2 sequences are MGHDK and SYGVNS. The CDR3 loop is CASSGLAGTGLSDTQYF. The CDR3 DNA reads as TGTGCCAGCAGCGGACTAGCGGGAACAGGTCTCTCAGATACGCAGTATTTT.

V gene TRBV6-1 combines with J gene TRBJ1-1; D is unclear. Trimming shortened V by 3 bases and J by 0 bases, and 8 bases separated the two germline ends. The CDR3 totals 14 residues. In germline, CDR1 is MNHNS, CDR2 SASEGT. CDR3 DNA: TGTGCCAGCAGTGAGGGCACACTGAACACTGAAGCTTTCTTT. It translates to CASSEGTLNTEAFF.

The chain recombines TRBV27 with TRBJ2-7; D may be TRBD1 (6 bases). The CDR3 sequence is 15 residues long. Between the trimmed V and J ends, which lost 5 bases and 0 bases, there was a span of 14 bases. Looked up from germline, CDR1 is MNHEY and CDR2 is SMNVEV (reference sequence). The CDR3 DNA sequence: TGTGCCAGCAGTACCAGACAGGAGAGCTCCTACGAGCAGTACTTC. Protein product: CASSTRQESSYEQYF.